Shown below are 26 T cell receptor beta chains from a single sample sequenced in a study of OX40 agonist ivuxolimab in advanced cancers. The table came from immunoSEQ multiplex PCR; TCRdb's copy has only in-frame clones and leaves some out. The data contain 60,000 to 75,000 clones, 80% to 90% of them singletons. The sequences come from CD4+ or CD8+ T cells sorted from blood, collected in a trial of the OX40 agonist ivuxolimab. These receptors came from an adult with an advanced solid tumor such as melanoma, head and neck, liver or kidney cancer.

This clone has just one count. This rearrangement joins TRBV11-3 to TRBJ1-6, with D possibly TRBD1 on 5 matching bases. This CDR3 is built from 15 residues. V was trimmed by 4 bases and J by 6 bases, leaving 13 bases between them. Germline V gives CDR1 SGHNT, CDR2 YENEEA. Here the CDR3 DNA reads TGTGCCAGCAGCTCCGGGCGGCAGGGTAATTCACCCCTCCACTTT. This sequence encodes CASSSGRQGNSPLHF. The full variable domain, completed using reference TRBV11-3 and TRBJ1-6, is EAGVVQSPRYKIIEKKQPVAFWCNPISGHNTLYWYLQNLGQGPELLIRYENEEAVDDSQLPKDRFSAERLKGVDSTLKIQPAELGDSAVYLCASSSGRQGNSPLHFGNGTRLTVT.

The J gene is TRBJ2-3, the V gene TRBV5-1, with unresolved D. The germline CDR1 and CDR2 sequences are SGHRS and YFSETQ. This CDR3 spans 13 amino acids. The germline V and J ends were trimmed by 0 bases and 4 bases, with 6 bases remaining between them. This chain's CDR3 is CASSLGAPDTQYF. In DNA, the CDR3 is TGCGCCAGCAGCTTGGGCGCGCCAGATACGCAGTATTTT.

The chain has TRBV4-2 and TRBJ2-4; the match to TRBD1 covers 12 bases. CDR3 length equals 20 residues. Germline-derived CDR1 and CDR2 are LGHNA and YNFKEQ. The J segment lost 0 bases and the V segment lost 4 bases, leaving 13 bases of the junction unmatched. CDR3 DNA sequence: TGTGCCAGCAGCCTCTCTACCGGGACAGGGGGCGACCTAGCCAAAAACATTCAGTACTTC. Protein: CASSLSTGTGGDLAKNIQYF.

A remark on this clone: The germline gene is not matched at one end of the junction; a read error may be the cause. The chain recombines TRBV5-5 with TRBJ1-2; TRBD1 might be the D (5 bases). Germline CDR1 is SGHKS and CDR2 is YYEKEE (reference sequence). The CDR3 is made up of 15 amino acids. Here the CDR3 DNA reads TGTGCCAGCAGCTTGGATCCGGGACTTAACTATGACTACACCTTC. Translated: CASSLDPGLNYDYTF.

The CDR3: CASGSRVGEQYF. The CDR3, as DNA: TGTGCCAGCGGATCCAGGGTGGGCGAGCAGTACTTC. V usage is TRBV5-4 and J usage is TRBJ2-7, with a weak D call TRBD1 (5 bases). The CDR3 consists of 12 residues. Trimming pared 7 bases from V and 6 bases from J, leaving 14 bases between. CDR1 is SGHNT and CDR2 is YYREEE in the germline V gene (reference sequence).

The chain links TRBV10-1 to TRBJ2-7, with 10 positions matching TRBD2. V gave up 10 bases and J gave up 5 bases; unmatched junction bases: 20. CDR1 is WNHNN, CDR2 SYGVQD, per germline (reference sequence). The length of the CDR3 is 17 residues. The CDR3 region is CAIRILAGGNQAHEQYF. For the CDR3, the DNA is TGCGCCATCCGAATCTTAGCGGGAGGAAACCAAGCCCACGAGCAGTACTTC.

V usage is TRBV23-1 and J usage is TRBJ1-5; D is undetermined. TRBV23-1 is filed as an ORF, its function uncertain. This CDR3 contains 15 residues. Trimming cost V 4 bases and J 3 bases, with 13 bases left between them. The CDR3 region is CASSLGRSDNQPQHF. Written as DNA, the CDR3 is TGCGCCAGCAGTCTAGGCAGGAGTGACAATCAGCCCCAGCATTTT.

The rearrangement joins TRBV18 to TRBJ1-3, with D perhaps TRBD1 (5 bases). The germline gives CDR1 KGHSH, CDR2 LQKENI. This CDR3 has 15 amino acids. Trimming took off 0 bases at V and 4 bases at J, with 10 bases between the two ends. This CDR3 is CASSPPQGSGNTIYF. CDR3 bases: TGTGCCAGCTCACCACCCCAGGGATCGGGAAACACCATATATTTT.

The chain couples TRBV5-1 to TRBJ1-6; tentatively, D is TRBD1 (6 bases). Germline V gene lookup returns CDR1 SGHRS and CDR2 YFSETQ. V was cut by 4 bases and J by 9 bases, with 20 bases left in between. This CDR3 is 16 amino acids long. In DNA form, the CDR3 reads TGCGCCAGCAGCGCTCAGGGCCCGCAAGGGGGTTCACCCCTCCACTTT. Translating it yields CASSAQGPQGGSPLHF.

Only one count was recorded for this clone. This chain links TRBV7-9 with TRBJ2-7; D gene uncertain. The CDR3 totals 12 residues. Trimming removed 1 base at V and 4 bases at J, with 5 bases between. Germline CDR1 reads SEHNR; CDR2 reads FQNEAQ (reference sequence). The CDR3 DNA is TGTGCCAGCAGCTTAGGACGTTACGAGCAGTACTTC. Its protein is CASSLGRYEQYF.

The chain combines TRBV7-2 with TRBJ1-2, with D uncertain. The CDR3 contains 15 residues. Germline V CDR1 and CDR2: SGHTA, FQGNSA. Between the trimmed V and J ends, which lost 7 bases and 4 bases, there was a span of 19 bases. CDR3 coding DNA: TGTGCCAGCACCCCCTCCCGGGATAGAGTCTATGGCTACACCTTC. This sequence encodes CASTPSRDRVYGYTF.

V gene TRBV9 combines with J gene TRBJ1-2, with D possibly TRBD1 on 5 matching bases. The V end was cut by 2 bases, the J end by 0 bases, with 11 bases between. The CDR3 loop spans 15 amino acids. Germline CDR1 reads SGDLS; CDR2 reads YYNGEE. The CDR3 region has the DNA TGTGCCAGCAGCGTGGGGACGGCTCCTAACTATGGCTACACCTTC. This sequence encodes CASSVGTAPNYGYTF.

This chain joins TRBV6-1 and TRBJ1-1; D gene uncertain. The V gene lost 6 bases and the J gene lost 1 base, with 9 bases spanning the gap. CDR1 and CDR2 from the germline V gene are MNHNS and SASEGT. The CDR3 is 13 residues long. CDR3 nucleotides: TGTGCCAGCAGCAAGGAAGGGAACACTGAAGCTTTCTTT. It is translated as CASSKEGNTEAFF.

The chain recombines TRBV21-1 with TRBJ2-3; the table's D call TRBD1 went unverified against the DNA. TRBV21-1 corresponds to a pseudogene. The CDR3 covers 13 residues. CDR3 nucleotides: TGTGCCTTGCGACAGGGAGACACAGATACGCAGTATTTT. It translates to CALRQGDTDTQYF.

The V and J genes are TRBV4-2 and TRBJ2-2; 11 bases are a match to TRBD2. The CDR3 has 16 amino acids. Germline CDR1 is LGHNA and CDR2 is YNFKEQ. J gave up 1 base and V 7 bases, and 5 bases lay outside the gene matches. The chain's CDR3 is CASTLSGGGNTGELFF. The CDR3 DNA reads as TGTGCCAGCACCCTTAGCGGGGGGGGGAACACCGGGGAGCTGTTTTTT.

The chain combines TRBV30 with TRBJ2-2; the match to TRBD2 covers 15 bases. There are 14 residues in the CDR3. V was pared by 7 bases and J by 9 bases, with 6 bases of the junction left unmatched. The germline V gene encodes CDR1 GTSNPN and CDR2 SVGIG (reference sequence). The CDR3 spells CALGTSGRIRELFF. The CDR3 DNA sequence: TGTGCCTTAGGGACTAGCGGGAGGATCAGGGAGCTGTTTTTT.

This clone was found a few times. The chain recombines TRBV5-1 with TRBJ2-2; maybe TRBD1 (6 bases). The V end lost 4 bases, the J end lost 2 bases, and 9 bases lay between the germline ends. This CDR3 comprises 14 residues. Germline V lookup: CDR1 SGHRS, CDR2 YFSETQ. DNA of the CDR3: TGCGCCAGCAGCCGGGACACAAACACCGGGGAGCTGTTTTTT. Its protein is CASSRDTNTGELFF. The full variable domain, with the rest looked up from reference TRBV5-1 and TRBJ2-2, is KAGVTQTPRYLIKTRGQQVTLSCSPISGHRSVSWYQQTPGQGLQFLFEYFSETQRNKGNFPGRFSGRQFSNSRSEMNVSTLELGDSALYLCASSRDTNTGELFFGEGSRLTVL.

A note on this clone: Other nucleotide sequences from this sample produce the same CDR3. This sequence joins TRBV7-9 and TRBJ1-1; a weak D match, TRBD1 (5 bases). V was shortened by 2 bases and J by 1 base, with 5 bases between the two germline ends. The germline gives CDR1 SEHNR, CDR2 FQNEAQ (reference sequence). There are 13 residues in the CDR3. CDR3 loop: CASSLTGNTEAFF. CDR3 bases: TGTGCCAGCAGCTTAACAGGGAACACTGAAGCTTTCTTT.

The chain employs TRBV7-9 and TRBJ2-1, with 8 bases aligning to TRBD2. There are 16 residues in the CDR3. Trimming removed 5 bases from V and 7 bases from J; junction bases left unmatched: 13. Germline assignment: CDR1 SEHNR and CDR2 FQNEAQ (reference sequence). CDR3 amino acids: CASSPGSGSGRNEQFF. The CDR3 DNA follows: TGTGCCAGCAGCCCGGGCAGCGGGAGCGGAAGGAATGAGCAGTTCTTC.

CDR3 loop: CASSGRDRGTGELFF. The CDR3 bases are TGTGCCAGCAGCGGCCGGGACAGGGGCACCGGGGAGCTGTTTTTT. The rearrangement uses TRBV9 and TRBJ2-2; 10 bases line up with TRBD1. Germline lookup yields CDR1 SGDLS and CDR2 YYNGEE. Trimming cost V 3 bases and J 4 bases; bases outside gene matches: 3. The CDR3 is 15 residues long.

The genes are TRBV11-2 and TRBJ2-4; D is uncertain. Germline loops: CDR1 SGHAT, CDR2 FQNNGV. The ends were cut back, 1 base at V and 0 bases at J, with 19 bases in the middle. The CDR3 has 19 amino acids. CDR3 sequence (DNA): TGTGCCAGCAGCTTAGGTCCCTTCAGAAGAGTTGAAGCCAAAAACATTCAGTACTTC. Translation gives CASSLGPFRRVEAKNIQYF.

This chain uses TRBV2 with TRBJ2-7; D may be TRBD1 (5 bases). The V and J ends lost 4 bases and 9 bases respectively, with 13 bases between them. Germline V CDR1 and CDR2: SNHLY, FYNNEI. The CDR3 contains 12 residues. The CDR3 sequence is CASSVQGEAQYF. The CDR3 DNA reads TGTGCCAGCAGTGTCCAGGGTGAGGCGCAGTACTTC. Together with reference TRBV2 and TRBJ2-7, the CDR3 gives the full variable domain: EPEVTQTPSHQVTQMGQEVILRCVPISNHLYFYWYRQILGQKVEFLVSFYNNEISEKSEIFDDQFSVERPDGSNFTLKIRSTKLEDSAMYFCASSVQGEAQYFGPGTRLTVT.

This chain links TRBV6-5 with TRBJ2-4; D is uncertain. CDR3 length: 11 amino acids. The germline CDR1 and CDR2 sequences are MNHEY and SVGAGI. V dropped 6 bases and J dropped 12 bases, with 12 bases sitting between them. The CDR3 is CASRSGGTQYF. The CDR3 DNA reads as TGTGCCAGCAGATCAGGTGGAACTCAGTACTTC.

V usage is TRBV2 and J usage is TRBJ1-4; D gene ambiguous. The CDR3 consists of 14 residues. Germline-derived CDR1 and CDR2 are SNHLY and FYNNEI. V was trimmed by 3 bases and J by 0 bases, leaving 5 bases between them. The CDR3 spells CASSEGTTNEKLFF. The CDR3 DNA follows: TGTGCCAGCAGTGAGGGCACAACTAATGAAAAACTGTTTTTT. The whole variable domain, filled in from reference TRBV2 and TRBJ1-4, reads EPEVTQTPSHQVTQMGQEVILRCVPISNHLYFYWYRQILGQKVEFLVSFYNNEISEKSEIFDDQFSVERPDGSNFTLKIRSTKLEDSAMYFCASSEGTTNEKLFFGSGTQLSVL.

The gene calls are TRBV10-1 and TRBJ1-1, with D perhaps TRBD1 (5 bases). The length of the CDR3 is 15 residues. V gave up 4 bases and J gave up 4 bases, with 16 bases separating them. CDR1 and CDR2 from the germline V gene are WNHNN and SYGVQD (reference sequence). The chain's CDR3 is CASSAEGARSTEAFF. The CDR3 region has the DNA TGCGCCAGCAGTGCCGAAGGGGCGCGGAGCACTGAAGCTTTCTTT.

The rearrangement links TRBV20-1 to TRBJ2-5, with D maybe TRBD2 (5 bases). Germline V lookup: CDR1 DFQATT, CDR2 SNEGSKA (reference sequence). The CDR3 contains 11 residues. V gave up 6 bases and J gave up 5 bases, with 10 bases separating them. The CDR3: CSARRGETQYF. DNA for the CDR3: TGCAGTGCGAGAAGAGGGGAGACCCAGTACTTC.